Presented here are 32 T cell receptor beta chains from one specimen sequenced in a study of CD8 T cell repertoires and HIV-1 epitope variants. The data were produced by immunoSEQ multiplex PCR, yet TCRdb's version contains in-frame clones alone and is incomplete. The profile covers some 87,000 clones, with around 75% appearing a single time and roughly 25% taken by the ten largest. The sequenced material came from uncultured baseline CD8+ T cells from peripheral blood mononuclear cells (PBMCs). All receptors derive from a male donor with HIV.

This clone was found many times. This chain links TRBV7-8 with TRBJ1-2; 9 bases line up with TRBD1. This CDR3 region has 12 residues. J lost 8 bases, V lost 6 bases, and 4 bases had no gene match. Germline loops: CDR1 SGHVS, CDR2 FQNEAQ. CDR3 nucleotides: TGTGCCAGCAGTTCCGGGACAGGGGGCTACACCTTC. Residues: CASSSGTGGYTF.

The CDR3 here is CASSLAAGLVEKLFF. The CDR3 bases are TGCGCCAGCAGCTTGGCCGCAGGGTTAGTCGAAAAACTGTTTTTT. This chain links TRBV5-1 with TRBJ1-4; a possible D gene is TRBD1 (5 bases). Trimming left V 0 bases short and J 8 bases short, with 14 bases between. CDR1 is SGHRS, CDR2 YFSETQ, per germline. This CDR3 has 15 residues.

The table lists this clone with a few counts. The chain joins TRBV14 to TRBJ1-2; no reliable D call. CDR3 size: 17 residues. Germline loops: CDR1 SGHDN, CDR2 FVKESK. V shed 4 bases and J shed 5 bases, with 23 bases lying between them. The CDR3 region has the DNA TGTGCCAGCAGCCCTCTCACTGCAGGCACCATGTGGTATGGCTACACCTTC. This gives the protein CASSPLTAGTMWYGYTF. Full variable domain (missing parts from reference TRBV14 and TRBJ1-2): EAGVTQFPSHSVIEKGQTVTLRCDPISGHDNLYWYRRVMGKEIKFLLHFVKESKQDESGMPNNRFLAERTGGTYSTLKVQPAELEDSGVYFCASSPLTAGTMWYGYTFGSGTRLTVV.

For the CDR3, the DNA is TGTGCCAGCAGCCAAGTGAATAGAGTGGGGGAGCAGTTCTTC. It yields the protein CASSQVNRVGEQFF. The genes are TRBV14 and TRBJ2-1; D remains ambiguous. Trimming shortened V by 1 base and J by 10 bases, and 14 bases separated the two germline ends. Germline V CDR1 and CDR2: SGHDN, FVKESK. There are 14 residues in the CDR3. The entire variable domain, with the rest obtained from reference TRBV14 and TRBJ2-1, is as follows: EAGVTQFPSHSVIEKGQTVTLRCDPISGHDNLYWYRRVMGKEIKFLLHFVKESKQDESGMPNNRFLAERTGGTYSTLKVQPAELEDSGVYFCASSQVNRVGEQFFGPGTRLTVL.

The rearrangement links TRBV29-1 to TRBJ1-5, with D uncertain. The V end was cut by 8 bases, the J end by 11 bases, with 16 bases between. The CDR3 sequence is 11 residues long. Germline V lookup: CDR1 SQVTM, CDR2 ANQGSEA. Here the CDR3 DNA reads TGCAGCATGGAGCTCGCGGGGACCCAGCATTTT. The encoded protein is CSMELAGTQHF.

The V gene is TRBV7-8, the J gene TRBJ2-1; the match to TRBD2 covers 9 bases. Per the germline V gene, CDR1 is SGHVS and CDR2 is FQNEAQ. The CDR3 has 13 residues. Unmatched junction bases numbered 6, after V lost 0 bases and J lost 15 bases. The DNA for the CDR3 is TGTGCCAGCAGCTTAGCTCGGCTAGCGGGATTGTTCTTC. This codes for CASSLARLAGLFF.

This clone was detected only a few times. The gene calls are TRBV5-4 and TRBJ2-1; 8 bases are shared with TRBD1. Trimming at V came to 4 bases and at J to 0 bases, leaving 6 bases not matched to a gene. This CDR3 contains 16 residues. Per germline, CDR1 SGHNT and CDR2 YYREEE (reference sequence). In nucleotides, the CDR3 is TGTGCCAGCAGCCAGGTAACAGGGGGCTCCTACAATGAGCAGTTCTTC. It yields the protein CASSQVTGGSYNEQFF.

The table lists this clone with a count of one. The chain recombines TRBV5-1 with TRBJ1-1; D is possibly TRBD1 (6 bases). The CDR3 is 14 residues long. In germline, CDR1 is SGHRS, CDR2 YFSETQ. The germline V and J ends were trimmed by 3 bases and 1 base, with 10 bases remaining between them. CDR3 nucleotides: TGCGCCAGCAGCTGGGGGACACGGAACACTGAAGCTTTCTTT. It is translated as CASSWGTRNTEAFF.

The rearrangement links TRBV5-1 to TRBJ2-3; perhaps TRBD1 as D (5 bases). This CDR3 has 13 amino acids. V shed 3 bases and J shed 5 bases, with 10 bases lying between them. Germline V CDR1 and CDR2: SGHRS, YFSETQ. The CDR3 protein is CASSSLQGDTQYF. The DNA of the CDR3 is TGCGCCAGCAGCTCCCTGCAGGGAGATACGCAGTATTTT.

This chain uses TRBV5-4 with TRBJ1-4; 10 nucleotides align to TRBD1. CDR1 is SGHNT, CDR2 YYREEE, per germline (reference sequence). Unmatched junction bases numbered 5, after V lost 1 base and J lost 8 bases. This CDR3 has 15 amino acids. CDR3: CASSLPGTGDEKLFF. CDR3 sequence (DNA): TGTGCCAGCAGCTTGCCCGGGACAGGGGACGAAAAACTGTTTTTT.

The CDR3 loop is CASSPLTTGGAGSYGYTF. Written as DNA, the CDR3 is TGTGCCAGCTCACCACTTACTACAGGGGGCGCAGGCTCCTATGGCTACACCTTC. This chain connects TRBV18 to TRBJ1-2, with TRBD1 identical over 9 bases. The germline CDR1 and CDR2 sequences are KGHSH and LQKENI. The length of the CDR3 is 18 residues. V shed 1 base and J 4 bases; nucleotides not matched to a gene: 13. Based on the CDR3 plus reference TRBV18 and TRBJ1-2, the full variable domain is NAGVMQNPRHLVRRRGQEARLRCSPMKGHSHVYWYRQLPEEGLKFMVYLQKENIIDESGMPKERFSAEFPKEGPSILRIQQVVRGDSAAYFCASSPLTTGGAGSYGYTFGSGTRLTVV.

CDR3 residues: CASSFAGGNTIYF. Here the CDR3 DNA reads TGTGCCAGCAGCTTCGCGGGGGGAAACACCATATATTTT. The rearrangement uses TRBV5-4 and TRBJ1-3; D ambiguous. CDR3 length equals 13 residues. Germline V gene data show CDR1 as SGHNT and CDR2 as YYREEE (reference sequence). Between the trimmed V and J ends, which lost 2 bases and 4 bases, there was a span of 7 bases.

The chain joins TRBV6-5 to TRBJ1-5, with 7 nucleotides matching TRBD1. In germline, CDR1 is MNHEY, CDR2 SVGAGI. This CDR3 region has 15 residues. The V and J ends lost 10 bases and 0 bases, in that order; junction bases with no gene match: 9. For the CDR3, the DNA is TGTGCCACTCAGCGAGGGGGCTATAGCAATCAGCCCCAGCATTTT. Protein sequence: CATQRGGYSNQPQHF.

V gene TRBV7-6 combines with J gene TRBJ1-3; D perhaps matches TRBD1 (5 bases). CDR1 is SGHVS, CDR2 FNYEAQ, per germline. V dropped 0 bases and J dropped 2 bases, with 11 bases sitting between them. This CDR3 region has 16 residues. The CDR3 bases are TGTGCCAGCAGCTTAGCTGTTAGGGGCACTGGAAACACCATATATTTT. Its protein is CASSLAVRGTGNTIYF. The full variable domain, in which reference TRBV7-6 and TRBJ1-3 provide the parts outside the CDR3, is GAGVSQSPRYKVTKRGQDVALRCDPISGHVSLYWYRQALGQGPEFLTYFNYEAQQDKSGLPNDRFSAERPEGSISTLTIQRTEQRDSAMYRCASSLAVRGTGNTIYFGEGSWLTVV.

The V call is TRBV6-5, the J call TRBJ1-2; unclear D gene. The V end lost 5 bases, the J end lost 4 bases, and 14 bases lay between the germline ends. Germline lookup yields CDR1 MNHEY and CDR2 SVGAGI. The CDR3 is 14 residues long. CDR3 sequence: CASSEMGYLYGYTF. DNA of the CDR3: TGTGCCAGCAGTGAAATGGGGTACCTCTATGGCTACACCTTC.

This rearrangement joins TRBV11-2 to TRBJ1-6; 10 bases align to TRBD1. CDR1 is SGHAT and CDR2 is FQNNGV in the germline V gene. The CDR3 has 16 residues. V dropped 1 base and J dropped 9; count of bases not matched to a gene: 6. The CDR3 spells CASSLAVGTGASPLHF. CDR3 DNA: TGTGCCAGCAGCTTAGCGGTGGGGACAGGGGCTTCACCCCTCCACTTT.

The chain joins TRBV5-4 to TRBJ2-6; D is ambiguous. Trimming shortened V by 3 bases and J by 4 bases, and 8 bases separated the two germline ends. Germline V CDR1 and CDR2: SGHNT, YYREEE (reference sequence). There are 14 residues in the CDR3. The CDR3 region has the DNA TGTGCCAGCAGCTACTCCACGGGGGCCAACGTCCTGACTTTC. Protein sequence: CASSYSTGANVLTF. Full variable domain (missing parts from reference TRBV5-4 and TRBJ2-6): ETGVTQSPTHLIKTRGQQVTLRCSSQSGHNTVSWYQQALGQGPQFIFQYYREEENGRGNFPPRFSGLQFPNYSSELNVNALELDDSALYLCASSYSTGANVLTFGAGSRLTVL.

V gene TRBV18 combines with J gene TRBJ2-7; TRBD1 agrees at 11 bases. CDR1 and CDR2 (germline): KGHSH, LQKENI. There are 17 residues in the CDR3. V was pared by 1 base and J by 5 bases, with 10 bases of the junction left unmatched. The CDR3 DNA follows: TGTGCCAGCTCACCACGGGGCTCCGGGACAGGGGGAAACGAGCAGTACTTC. It translates to CASSPRGSGTGGNEQYF.

The chain combines TRBV15 with TRBJ1-5; D gene unclear. CDR1 LNHNV and CDR2 YYDKDF come from the germline V gene (reference sequence). V was clipped by 1 base and J by 10 bases, with 23 bases between them. The CDR3 has 17 amino acids. The CDR3 DNA is TGTGCCACCAGCAGAGGAAGGAGCGCAGGAGGGAGGGATCCCCAGCATTTT. This translates into CATSRGRSAGGRDPQHF.

The chain combines TRBV25-1 with TRBJ2-2, with D possibly matching TRBD2 (6 bases). V lost 4 bases, J lost 7 bases, and 16 bases lay in between. The CDR3 loop spans 15 amino acids. CDR1 is MGHDK and CDR2 is SYGVNS in the germline V gene. The CDR3 spells CASSVTDMGGGELFF. CDR3 bases: TGTGCCAGCAGTGTCACGGACATGGGGGGCGGGGAGCTGTTTTTT.

About this clone itself: Its ends do not fully match the called genes, so a read error is possible. V and J are TRBV6-6 and TRBJ1-1; 10 bases match TRBD1. This CDR3 is 15 amino acids long. The germline V gene encodes CDR1 MNHNY and CDR2 SVGAGI (reference sequence). CDR3 residues: CASSYWDRGDTEAFF. The CDR3 nucleotides read TGTGCCAGCAGCTACTGGGACAGGGGCGACACTGAAGCTTTCTTT.

V usage is TRBV5-1 and J usage is TRBJ2-6; either TRBD1 or TRBD2 may fit D (6 bases each). CDR1 is SGHRS, CDR2 YFSETQ, per germline. The length of the CDR3 is 17 residues. The V end lost 4 bases, the J end lost 0 bases, and 14 bases lay between the germline ends. CDR3 DNA: TGCGCCAGCAGCGTTAGGGGGGCTTCCTCTGGGGCCAACGTCCTGACTTTC. Translating it yields CASSVRGASSGANVLTF. Full variable domain (remainder filled in from reference TRBV5-1 and TRBJ2-6): KAGVTQTPRYLIKTRGQQVTLSCSPISGHRSVSWYQQTPGQGLQFLFEYFSETQRNKGNFPGRFSGRQFSNSRSEMNVSTLELGDSALYLCASSVRGASSGANVLTFGAGSRLTVL.

This chain uses TRBV6-5 with TRBJ1-2; TRBD1 is a possible D gene (6 bases). V was trimmed by 3 bases and J by 1 base, leaving 12 bases between them. Per the germline V gene, CDR1 is MNHEY and CDR2 is SVGAGI. The CDR3 extends over 15 amino acids. CDR3 residues: CASSYSQGSNYGYTF. The CDR3 coding sequence is TGTGCCAGCAGTTATAGCCAGGGGAGTAACTATGGCTACACCTTC.

This clone showed up just a few times. The chain joins TRBV15 to TRBJ1-1; D is uncertain. The CDR3 has 15 amino acids. The V gene's germline CDR1 is LNHNV and CDR2 YYDKDF (reference sequence). The V end was cut by 0 bases, the J end by 3 bases, with 11 bases between. The CDR3 region has the DNA TGTGCCACCAGCAGAGATAATCATCCCGACACTGAAGCTTTCTTT. Amino acid sequence: CATSRDNHPDTEAFF.

The chain recombines TRBV19 with TRBJ1-4, with unresolved D. Trimming pared 6 bases from V and 6 bases from J, leaving 5 bases between. Germline V gene lookup returns CDR1 LNHDA and CDR2 SQIVND (reference sequence). The CDR3 covers 11 residues. The CDR3 reads CASRRDEKLFF. The CDR3 region has the DNA TGTGCCAGTAGGAGGGATGAAAAACTGTTTTTT.

There are a few counts of this clone. The chain employs TRBV28 and TRBJ1-2; a possible D gene is TRBD1 (5 bases). This CDR3 comprises 16 residues. Germline lookup yields CDR1 MDHEN and CDR2 SYDVKM. V shed 6 bases and J shed 3 bases, with 20 bases lying between them. The CDR3 DNA follows: TGTGCCAGCAGACCCCCGGTGGGACGGGGACACTATGGCTACACCTTC. As protein: CASRPPVGRGHYGYTF.

V is TRBV28 and J is TRBJ2-7; 8 bases map to TRBD2. This CDR3 is 15 amino acids long. With 7 bases clipped from V and 1 base from J, the junction kept 9 bases outside the gene matches. Germline loops: CDR1 MDHEN, CDR2 SYDVKM. The CDR3: CASTEGLAQSYEQYF. Written as DNA, the CDR3 is TGTGCCAGCACCGAAGGACTAGCCCAATCCTACGAGCAGTACTTC.

The chain employs TRBV7-8 and TRBJ1-3; 10 nucleotides match TRBD1. J lost 5 bases, V lost 5 bases, and 6 bases had no gene match. The CDR3 extends over 15 amino acids. Germline CDR1 SGHVS, CDR2 FQNEAQ. The CDR3 reads CASSLRQGARNTIYF. CDR3 bases: TGTGCCAGCAGCCTAAGACAGGGGGCGCGAAACACCATATATTTT.

The CDR3 sequence: CASSLEQGGYEQYF. The CDR3 nucleotides read TGTGCCAGCAGCTTAGAACAGGGAGGGTACGAGCAGTACTTC. The chain recombines TRBV7-6 with TRBJ2-7; a weak D match, TRBD2 (7 bases). Germline lookup yields CDR1 SGHVS and CDR2 FNYEAQ. The CDR3 covers 14 residues. Trimming cost V 1 base and J 4 bases, with 11 bases left between them.

The chain employs TRBV7-9 and TRBJ2-1, with a tentative D call TRBD2 (5 bases). The ends were cut back, 6 bases at V and 2 bases at J, with 17 bases in the middle. The CDR3 loop spans 16 amino acids. Germline-derived CDR1 and CDR2 are SEHNR and FQNEAQ (reference sequence). In nucleotides, the CDR3 is TGTGCCAGCAGACCCGACGGAGGTAGGGCCTACAATGAGCAGTTCTTC. Its translation: CASRPDGGRAYNEQFF.

The genes are TRBV6-1 and TRBJ1-4; 7 bases are shared with TRBD1. After removal of 8 bases from V and 6 bases from J, the junction contained 6 bases not matched to a gene. The V gene's germline CDR1 is MNHNS and CDR2 SASEGT. The CDR3 has 13 residues. CDR3 amino acids: CASDKGAYEKLFF. For the CDR3, the DNA is TGTGCCAGCGACAAGGGGGCATATGAAAAACTGTTTTTT.

This sequence joins TRBV11-3 and TRBJ2-1, with D possibly matching TRBD2 (6 bases). V lost 5 bases and J lost 10, with 18 bases in between. The CDR3 has 14 residues. The germline V gene encodes CDR1 SGHNT and CDR2 YENEEA. The chain's CDR3 is CASSATSLQGEQFF. The CDR3 nucleotides are TGTGCCAGCAGCGCTACTAGCCTACAAGGAGAGCAGTTCTTC.